This record concerns one TCR beta chain sequence. The entry originates in a study of preoperative IRX-2 immunotherapy in early breast cancer. Treatment noted: preoperative locoregional IRX-2 cytokine immunotherapy. This phase Ib study tested locoregional IRX-2 cytokine immunotherapy given before surgery. Germline V CDR1 and CDR2: LNHDA, SQIVND (reference sequence). The CDR3 is 15 residues long. With 3 bases removed from V and 2 bases from J, the gap between germline ends came to 11 bases. Method: immunoSEQ multiplex PCR; TCRdb's copy keeps in-frame clones and lacks some. The sample holds 39,000 or so clones; approximately 80% are singletons and the top ten take 1% to 1.5%.

The sequenced sample was tumor tissue, obtained after IRX-2 immunotherapy. The sequence derives from a human donor with breast cancer. The chain uses TRBV19 and TRBJ1-5; D is possibly TRBD1 (5 bases). CDR3 amino acids: CASSIPGLGNQPQHF. The CDR3 DNA is TGTGCCAGTAGTATTCCGGGACTTGGCAATCAGCCCCAGCATTTT.